This T cell receptor beta chain was captured in a study of blood T cell repertoires in COVID-19. Study details: Acute and convalescent COVID-19 samples came from the United States, Italy and Spain. PBMCs, B-cell-depleted T cells, or T cells provided the cDNA or gDNA that made up the material.

V lost 5 bases and J 3 bases, leaving 10 bases between the germline ends. The CDR3 contains 13 residues. The germline gives CDR1 SNHLY, CDR2 FYNNEI. As handled by the study authors: Amplification with reference gene primers provided the estimates of nucleated cell counts. Clones were read by immunoSEQ multiplex PCR, and TCRdb kept only the in-frame ones, dropping some. V and J calls and clone size are as listed in that table; D and trimming were resolved from the DNA. Of some 120,000 clones in the sample, 86% are singletons; the top ten hold about 5.4%. The chain joins TRBV2 to TRBJ2-5; tentative D call: TRBD1 (5 bases). The clonotype was recovered from a human donor in a cohort sampled during active COVID-19. The source material was peripheral blood. Here the CDR3 DNA reads TGTGCCAGCAGTTTCGACAGCGAAGAGACCCAGTACTTC. This encodes CASSFDSEETQYF.